Following are 9 T cell receptor beta chains from one sample sequenced in a study of response to subunit inactivated influenza vaccine. TCRdb fed the RT-PCR reads into MiXCR, producing one record per CDR3 protein. The sample contains 710,000 or so distinct CDR3 sequences, approximately 14% of which appear only once. This sample comprised PBMCs from blood, obtained roughly 13 days after vaccination. The origin of the receptors is a man over 45 who received an inactivated influenza vaccine.

This clonotype was counted many times. The J gene is TRBJ2-3, the V gene TRBV11-2; 11 bases match TRBD2. The J segment lost 1 base and the V segment lost 1 base, leaving 10 bases of the junction unmatched. Germline assignment: CDR1 SGHAT and CDR2 FQNNGV. The CDR3 is 19 amino acids. The chain's CDR3 is CASSLVMRGTSGRTDTQYF. The CDR3 bases are TGTGCCAGCAGCTTAGTAATGAGAGGGACTAGCGGCCGCACAGATACGCAGTATTTT.

There are a few counts of this clonotype. The J gene is TRBJ2-7, the V gene TRBV5-1; tentatively, D is TRBD2 (6 bases). Trimming pared 3 bases from V and 7 bases from J, leaving 17 bases between. Germline V gene sequence: CDR1 SGHRS, CDR2 YFSETQ. This CDR3 is 14 amino acids long. This chain's CDR3 is CASSSVRTGVEQYF. CDR3 bases: TGCGCCAGCAGCTCTGTAAGAACGGGGGTTGAGCAGTACTTC.

This clonotype came up a few times. V gene TRBV28 combines with J gene TRBJ2-5; TRBD2 matches at 7 bases. Germline values: CDR1 MDHEN, CDR2 SYDVKM. V shed 2 bases, J shed 5 bases, and the junction held 8 bases outside the gene matches. The CDR3 spans 15 residues. CDR3 residues: CASSLNGGSWETQYF. In nucleotides, the CDR3 is TGTGCCAGCAGTTTAAACGGCGGGAGCTGGGAGACCCAGTACTTC.

CDR3 in DNA: TGTGCCAGCAGTCATCTTTTAGGACTAGTTCCAGAGACCCAGTACTTC. This translates into CASSHLLGLVPETQYF. This rearrangement joins TRBV12-3 or TRBV12-4 to TRBJ2-5, with 7 positions matching TRBD2. Unmatched junction bases numbered 13, after V lost 5 bases and J lost 4 bases. This CDR3 is 16 amino acids long.

V is TRBV12-3 or TRBV12-4 and J is TRBJ2-7, with 8 bases aligning to TRBD1. V lost 2 bases, J lost 4 bases, and 4 bases stayed unmatched. The CDR3 sequence is 14 residues long. Here the CDR3 reads CASSLNTGGYEQYF. The CDR3, as DNA: TGTGCCAGCAGTTTAAATACAGGGGGTTACGAGCAGTACTTC.

The chain links TRBV16 to TRBJ2-7; TRBD2 aligns across 7 bases. This CDR3 has 16 amino acids. Trimming took 6 bases from V and 0 from J; bases not matched to a gene: 11. Germline lookup yields CDR1 KGHSY and CDR2 FQNENV. The CDR3 protein is CASSLPAGESSYEQYF. The CDR3 DNA is TGTGCCAGCAGTCTCCCGGCGGGGGAGAGCTCCTACGAGCAGTACTTC.

CDR3 sequence reads: CSARLSGTPTYEQYF. In DNA, the CDR3 is TGCAGTGCTAGACTATCCGGGACTCCTACCTACGAGCAGTACTTC. The chain couples TRBV20-1 to TRBJ2-7, with a weak D call TRBD2 (6 bases). The CDR3 is 15 residues long. Trimming cost V 2 bases and J 2 bases, with 16 bases left between them. The V gene's germline CDR1 is DFQATT and CDR2 SNEGSKA (reference sequence).

Details on this clonotype: One end of the junction does not line up with germline, which may come from a read error. The J gene is TRBJ2-4, the V gene TRBV6-4, with 14 positions matching TRBD2. Per the germline V gene, CDR1 is MRHNA and CDR2 is SNTAGT. The CDR3 has 19 amino acids. This chain's CDR3 is CASSDKTSGRAGAKNIHYF. The CDR3 DNA sequence: TGTGCCAGCAGTGACAAGACTAGCGGGAGGGCCGGGGCCAAAAACATTCACTACTTC.

This clonotype was counted a few times. The chain joins TRBV4-2 to TRBJ2-6; D gene unclear. Trimming shortened V by 0 bases and J by 2 bases, and 5 bases separated the two germline ends. The CDR3 has 15 amino acids. The germline V gene has CDR1 LGHNA and CDR2 YNFKEQ. The CDR3 protein is CASSQDWAGANVLTF. CDR3 nucleotide sequence: TGTGCCAGCAGCCAAGATTGGGCTGGGGCCAACGTCCTGACTTTC.